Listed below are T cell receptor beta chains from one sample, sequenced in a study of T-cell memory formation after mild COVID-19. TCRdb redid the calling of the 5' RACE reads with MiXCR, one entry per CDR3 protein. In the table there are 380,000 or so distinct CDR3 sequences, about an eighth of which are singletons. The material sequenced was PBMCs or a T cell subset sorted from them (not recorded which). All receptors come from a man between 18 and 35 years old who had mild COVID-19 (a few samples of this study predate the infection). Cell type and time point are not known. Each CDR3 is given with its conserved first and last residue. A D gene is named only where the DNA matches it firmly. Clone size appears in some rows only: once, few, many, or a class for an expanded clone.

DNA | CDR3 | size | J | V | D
TGTGCCAGCAGCGCTGCGGTGGGAGATACGCAGTATTTT | CASSAAVGDTQYF | . | TRBJ2-3 | TRBV9 | .
TGCGCCAGCAGTAATCCCGGGACAGGTCACGGCGAGCAGTACTTC | CASSNPGTGHGEQYF | . | TRBJ2-7 | TRBV10-1 | TRBD1
TGTGCCAGCATCCAGGGGTCCAAGCGGGAAGCTTTCTTT | CASIQGSKREAFF | few | TRBJ1-1 | TRBV7-9 | .
TGCAGTGCTCAACGGACAGGGAGGATCTACGAGCAGTACTTC | CSAQRTGRIYEQYF | . | TRBJ2-7 | TRBV20-1 | TRBD1
TGCAGCGTCGCCTGGGGGGAAAAACTGTTTTTT | CSVAWGEKLFF | . | TRBJ1-4 | TRBV29-1 | .
TGTGCCAGCTCACCGGTGCCGGAGCAGTTCTTC | CASSPVPEQFF | . | TRBJ2-1 | TRBV18 | .
TGTGCCAGCAGTTCGACAAACTTAAATAATTCACCCCTCCACTTT | CASSSTNLNNSPLHF | few | TRBJ1-6 | TRBV7-9 | .
TGTGCCAGCAGTTTGGGGGAAGTCGGTACGCAGTATTTT | CASSLGEVGTQYF | many | TRBJ2-3 | TRBV12-3/TRBV12-4 | .
TGTGCCAGCAGCTTTTATTACAGGGACGAAGGGGAGCTGTTTTTT | CASSFYYRDEGELFF | . | TRBJ2-2 | TRBV7-2 | .
TGTGCCAGCAGCTTGGATACTCAGCCCCAGCATTTT | CASSLDTQPQHF | . | TRBJ1-5 | TRBV6-6 | .
TGCAGTGCTAGAGAACAGGGAAGGAACACCATATATTTT | CSAREQGRNTIYF | . | TRBJ1-3 | TRBV20-1 | .
TGTGCCAGCAGCCTTTACAGCAATGAGCAGTTCTTC | CASSLYSNEQFF | . | TRBJ2-1 | TRBV3-1 | .
TGTGCCTGGAGTGTAGGGGGCTCTGGAAACACCATATATTTT | CAWSVGGSGNTIYF | few | TRBJ1-3 | TRBV30 | .
TGTGCCAGCAGCGTAGACCAGGGACTCAATCAGCCCCAGCATTTT | CASSVDQGLNQPQHF | few | TRBJ1-5 | TRBV9 | .
TGCGCCAGCAGCCCTTCTGCAAGGGGAAGAGCCAACGTCCTGACTTTC | CASSPSARGRANVLTF | . | TRBJ2-6 | TRBV4-3 | .
TGTGCCAGCAGTTTAGAACAGGGGTTCGGCAATCAGCCCCAGCATTTT | CASSLEQGFGNQPQHF | few | TRBJ1-5 | TRBV12-3/TRBV12-4 | TRBD1
TGTGCCAGCAGCCTAGACGGGTTATTGGGAAACCAGTACTTC | CASSLDGLLGNQYF | many | TRBJ2-5 | TRBV7-7 | .
TGCGCCAGCAGCTTGGCCGGGGAGGCGCAGTATTTT | CASSLAGEAQYF | . | TRBJ2-3 | TRBV5-1 | .
TGTGCCAGCAGCTCCGTGGGGGGGCGGGAGACCCAGTACTTC | CASSSVGGRETQYF | few | TRBJ2-5 | TRBV11-2 | .
TGCGCCAGCAGCCAAGAGTGGCGGGGGGGCTACGAGCAGTACTTC | CASSQEWRGGYEQYF | few | TRBJ2-7 | TRBV4-1 | TRBD2
TGCGCCAGCAGCTTGGTACAGCCTCTTAACACCGGGGAGCTGTTTTTT | CASSLVQPLNTGELFF | few | TRBJ2-2 | TRBV5-1 | .
TGCGCCAGCAGCCAAGATCTGACCCCCCAGCCCCAGCATTTT | CASSQDLTPQPQHF | . | TRBJ1-5 | TRBV4-3 | .
TGTGCCAGCAGGGGGGGGATAGATACGCAGTATTTT | CASRGGIDTQYF | . | TRBJ2-3 | TRBV11-2 | TRBD2
TGTGCCAGCAGCTCCGGGACAGGCCTTGAAGCTTTCTTT | CASSSGTGLEAFF | many | TRBJ1-1 | TRBV7-2 | TRBD1
TGTGCCAGCAGCCCCCGGACACGGACAGAGACCCAGTACTTC | CASSPRTRTETQYF | many | TRBJ2-5 | TRBV9 | .
TGCGCCAGCAGCTTGTACGGGTCCGACCAAAAACTGTTTTTT | CASSLYGSDQKLFF | many | TRBJ1-4 | TRBV5-1 | .
TGCAGCGCCACTCCGGGACAGGGGAGGACCCAGTACTTC | CSATPGQGRTQYF | many | TRBJ2-5 | TRBV29-1 | TRBD1
TGTGCCAGTGGCCGGGGGAATGAGCAGTTCTTC | CASGRGNEQFF | many | TRBJ2-1 | TRBV2 | .
TGCGCCAGCAGCTCGCCGGGACAGGGGAAGCAGTACTTC | CASSSPGQGKQYF | few | TRBJ2-7 | TRBV5-1 | TRBD1
TGTGCCAGCAGCTTAAGTGTGAGCAACAATGAGCAGTTCTTC | CASSLSVSNNEQFF | few | TRBJ2-1 | TRBV7-3 | .
TGCAGCGTTGAAGATCTGGGGGGTATGGAGACCCAGTACTTC | CSVEDLGGMETQYF | . | TRBJ2-5 | TRBV29-1 | .
TGTGCCAGCAGCCCCAGGGGAAACGGTCAGCCCCAGCATTTT | CASSPRGNGQPQHF | few | TRBJ1-5 | TRBV7-2 | .
TGTGCCAGCAGTTGGGCCGGGACAGGGGATCAGCCCCAGCATTTT | CASSWAGTGDQPQHF | few | TRBJ1-5 | TRBV6-6 | TRBD1
TGTGCCAGCAGCTCGTATGAGCAGTTCTTC | CASSSYEQFF | . | TRBJ2-1 | TRBV7-9 | .
TGTGCCAGCTCACCACCTATTGGGTTCGCCTACGAGCAGTACTTC | CASSPPIGFAYEQYF | many | TRBJ2-7 | TRBV18 | .
TGCAGCACCCTGACGGCCGCCAGGGGGGAGACCCAGTACTTC | CSTLTAARGETQYF | . | TRBJ2-5 | TRBV29-1 | TRBD1